This TCR beta chain was obtained from a study of blood T cell repertoires in COVID-19. As for the study in general: Samples of COVID-19 (acute and convalescent) were obtained from the United States, Italy and Spain. T cells, B-cell-depleted T cells, or PBMCs provided the cDNA or gDNA that served as material.

Germline CDR1 is SEHNR and CDR2 is FQNEAQ (reference sequence). Trimming removed 5 bases at V and 2 bases at J, with 18 bases between. There are 16 residues in the CDR3. The table came from immunoSEQ multiplex PCR; TCRdb's copy has only in-frame clones and leaves some out. The data contain roughly 160,000 clones, approximately 85% of them singletons. The chain links TRBV7-9 to TRBJ2-5, with D perhaps matching TRBD1 (6 bases). Sequenced input: peripheral blood. The sequence was obtained from a woman aged 55-75 years with COVID-19, enrolled during active disease. The CDR3 region is CASSTWDNRYQETQYF. The CDR3 DNA sequence: TGTGCCAGCAGCACTTGGGACAACCGCTATCAAGAGACCCAGTACTTC.